This T cell receptor (beta chain) was sequenced in a study of blood T cell repertoires in COVID-19. Study as a whole: Sites across the United States, Italy and Spain contributed samples from acute and convalescent COVID-19.

Assay: immunoSEQ multiplex PCR; the TCRdb copy retains only in-frame clones and omits some. The sample carries under 70,000 clones, roughly 84% recorded once. The sample comprised peripheral blood. The TCR originated in a woman under 30 with acute or convalescent COVID-19.

The CDR3 region has the DNA TGTGCCAGCAGGCGGACAGGGACCTACAATGAGCAGTTCTTC. This encodes CASRRTGTYNEQFF. V usage is TRBV21-1 and J usage is TRBJ2-1; whether TRBD1, the table's D call, matches the DNA was not checked. TRBV21-1 is given as a pseudogene. This CDR3 comprises 14 residues.